Shown below are 2 T cell receptor beta chains from a single sample sequenced in a study of shared clonotypes between healthy human individuals. As defined, naive CD8 cells were CD45RO-negative and positively selected for CCR7, with terminally differentiated effector memory CD45RA+ cells excluded. The data were produced by immunoSEQ multiplex PCR, yet TCRdb's version contains in-frame clones alone and is incomplete. The table records some 2,100,000 clones, about 92% of them present only once. The sequencing input was naive CD8+ T cells from PBMCs. All receptors derive from a man younger than 30 in good health. Some clones in this sample may be carry-over from other donors' samples.

The chain has TRBV27 and TRBJ2-6, with D unclear. Germline CDR1 MNHEY, CDR2 SMNVEV (reference sequence). The CDR3 has 15 amino acids. V lost 5 bases and J 0 bases, leaving 8 bases between the germline ends. Here the CDR3 reads CASSAYPSGANVLTF. The DNA of the CDR3 is TGTGCCAGCAGTGCCTATCCCTCTGGGGCCAACGTCCTGACTTTC.

The chain joins TRBV7-9 to TRBJ2-1; a weak D match, TRBD2 (6 bases). The CDR3 spans 15 residues. Germline V gene sequence: CDR1 SEHNR, CDR2 FQNEAQ (reference sequence). V lost 1 base, J lost 6 bases, and 13 bases lay in between. The CDR3 region is CASSLVGGVPNEQFF. Written as DNA, the CDR3 is TGTGCCAGCAGCTTAGTTGGAGGGGTCCCCAATGAGCAGTTCTTC.